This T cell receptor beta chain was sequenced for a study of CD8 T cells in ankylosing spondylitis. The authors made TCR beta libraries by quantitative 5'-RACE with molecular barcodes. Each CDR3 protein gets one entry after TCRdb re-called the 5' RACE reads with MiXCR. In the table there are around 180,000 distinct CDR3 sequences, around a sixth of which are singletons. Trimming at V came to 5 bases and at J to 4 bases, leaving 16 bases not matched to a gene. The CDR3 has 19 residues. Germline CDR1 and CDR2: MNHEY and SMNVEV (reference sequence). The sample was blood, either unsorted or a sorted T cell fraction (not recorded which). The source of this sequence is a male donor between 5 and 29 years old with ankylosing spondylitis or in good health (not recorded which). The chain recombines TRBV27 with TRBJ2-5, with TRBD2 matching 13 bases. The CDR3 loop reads CASSPHAGTSGTELETQYF. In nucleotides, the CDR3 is TGTGCCAGCAGTCCACATGCCGGGACTAGCGGGACAGAGTTAGAGACCCAGTACTTC.